These 27 T cell receptor beta chains share one sample of origin, sequenced in a study of T cell responses to AZD1222 COVID-19 vaccine. Libraries were prepared by immunoSEQ multiplex PCR; TCRdb keeps only in-frame clonotypes and omits some of them. The table has some 150,000 clones, under 95% seen once. The sample here was peripheral blood, taken 28 days after the second AZD1222 dose. The origin of the receptors is an adult who received the AZD1222 COVID-19 vaccine.

This chain links TRBV4-2 with TRBJ2-7; 14 bases map to TRBD2. Germline lookup yields CDR1 LGHNA and CDR2 YNFKEQ. The CDR3 consists of 15 residues. Trimming cost V 4 bases and J 6 bases; bases outside gene matches: 5. In nucleotides, the CDR3 is TGTGCCAGCAGCCCCCCGGGACTAGCGGGAGCCGAGCAGTACTTC. This codes for CASSPPGLAGAEQYF.

The chain employs TRBV7-2 and TRBJ2-7; D is possibly TRBD2 (6 bases). The length of the CDR3 is 15 residues. V was cut by 5 bases and J by 3 bases, with 17 bases left in between. The V gene's germline CDR1 is SGHTA and CDR2 FQGNSA. The CDR3 loop reads CASSPMGGFRYEQYF. The CDR3 DNA follows: TGTGCCAGCAGCCCTATGGGGGGTTTTCGCTACGAGCAGTACTTC.

J is TRBJ1-2 and V is TRBV5-1; D perhaps matches TRBD1 (6 bases). Germline V CDR1 and CDR2: SGHRS, YFSETQ. The length of the CDR3 is 13 residues. V was trimmed by 7 bases and J by 5 bases, leaving 15 bases between them. This CDR3 reads CASAGGAEYGYTF. CDR3 DNA: TGCGCCAGCGCCGGGGGCGCAGAATATGGCTACACCTTC.

The rearrangement joins TRBV19 to TRBJ1-5; the D gene is possibly TRBD1 (5 bases). The V gene lost 3 bases and the J gene lost 7 bases, with 19 bases spanning the gap. The CDR3 extends over 16 amino acids. Germline V gene data show CDR1 as LNHDA and CDR2 as SQIVND (reference sequence). This CDR3 reads CASSMTLAGDNQPQHF. The CDR3, as DNA: TGTGCCAGTAGTATGACGTTGGCGGGGGATAACCAGCCCCAGCATTTT.

V and J are TRBV10-3 and TRBJ1-1, with D possibly being TRBD1 (6 bases). This CDR3 has 13 amino acids. The V gene's germline CDR1 is ENHRY and CDR2 SYGVKD. V was pared by 5 bases and J by 3 bases, with 10 bases between. This CDR3 reads CAISSRGDTEAFF. In DNA, the CDR3 is TGTGCCATCAGTTCAAGGGGGGACACTGAAGCTTTCTTT.

The rearrangement uses TRBV2 and TRBJ2-7, with D uncertain. Germline V gives CDR1 SNHLY, CDR2 FYNNEI. Trimming removed 5 bases at V and 6 bases at J, with 8 bases between. This CDR3 is 11 amino acids long. CDR3 sequence: CASSHISEQYF. As DNA, the CDR3 is TGTGCCAGCAGTCATATAAGCGAGCAGTACTTC.

Concerning this clone: Its ends do not fully match the called genes, so a read error is possible. The J gene is TRBJ2-2, the V gene TRBV19; 11 bases match TRBD2. From germline, CDR1 is LNHDA and CDR2 SQIVND (reference sequence). The CDR3 contains 16 residues. CDR3 bases: TGTGCCAGTAGGATAGGACTAGCGGGTAACACCGGGGAGCTGTTTTTT. It translates to CASRIGLAGNTGELFF.

This chain joins TRBV5-1 and TRBJ1-1, with D tentatively TRBD1 (6 bases). V lost 0 bases and J lost 5, with 11 bases in between. Germline CDR1 and CDR2: SGHRS and YFSETQ. The CDR3 is 14 residues long. CDR3 sequence: CASSLGTVGTEAFF. CDR3 coding DNA: TGCGCCAGCAGCTTGGGGACAGTAGGGACTGAAGCTTTCTTT.

In this sample, this clone turned up a few times. The chain employs TRBV28 and TRBJ2-7, with TRBD2 as a possible D gene (6 bases). Germline CDR1 reads MDHEN; CDR2 reads SYDVKM. The CDR3 contains 15 residues. Trimming stripped 5 bases from V and 0 bases from J, with 14 bases between. The DNA for the CDR3 is TGTGCCAGCAGTCCCCCCGGGGGAAGCTCCTACGAGCAGTACTTC. Amino acid sequence: CASSPPGGSSYEQYF.

J is TRBJ2-7 and V is TRBV28; the D is unclear. The ends were cut back, 3 bases at V and 5 bases at J, with 8 bases in the middle. This CDR3 is built from 12 residues. Per the germline V gene, CDR1 is MDHEN and CDR2 is SYDVKM. The CDR3 here is CASSLVGHEQYF. The CDR3 DNA is TGTGCCAGCAGTTTGGTGGGTCACGAGCAGTACTTC.

This chain connects TRBV7-7 to TRBJ2-1; D gene uncertain. The germline V gene encodes CDR1 SSHAT and CDR2 FNYEAQ (reference sequence). The CDR3 runs to 15 residues. Trimming cost V 5 bases and J 2 bases, with 13 bases left between them. CDR3 coding DNA: TGTGCCAGCAGCCCCGGAGCAGGCACCTACAATGAGCAGTTCTTC. This sequence encodes CASSPGAGTYNEQFF. The full variable domain, completed using reference TRBV7-7 and TRBJ2-1, is GAGVSQSPRYKVTKRGQDVTLRCDPISSHATLYWYQQALGQGPEFLTYFNYEAQPDKSGLPSDRFSAERPEGSISTLTIQRTEQRDSAMYRCASSPGAGTYNEQFFGPGTRLTVL.

The chain recombines TRBV7-3 with TRBJ1-1; tentative D call: TRBD1 (5 bases). V lost 5 bases to trimming and J lost 2 bases, with 9 bases between them. The CDR3 contains 13 residues. The germline CDR1 and CDR2 sequences are SGHTA and FQGTGA. CDR3 DNA: TGTGCCAGCAGCCGGACATCTAACACTGAAGCTTTCTTT. Its translation: CASSRTSNTEAFF.

This clone was picked up one time. The chain is built from TRBV12-5 and TRBJ1-2; the match to TRBD1 covers 8 bases. The junction had 3 bases not matched to a gene; V was cut back by 1 base and J by 8 bases. Germline CDR1 LGHNT, CDR2 FRNRAP. This CDR3 comprises 13 residues. This chain's CDR3 is CASGLGTGQGYTF. CDR3 in DNA: TGTGCTAGTGGTTTGGGGACAGGGCAAGGCTACACCTTC.

The DNA of the CDR3 is TGTGCCAGCTCACCGCTCGGACTAGAGAACACCGGGGAGCTGTTTTTT. Encoded protein: CASSPLGLENTGELFF. The chain carries TRBV18 and TRBJ2-2; 7 positions agree with TRBD2. Trimming took 3 bases from V and 1 from J; bases not matched to a gene: 5. The CDR3 extends over 16 amino acids. From germline, CDR1 is KGHSH and CDR2 LQKENI.

Of note for this clone: Distinct nucleotide sequences in the sample also encode this CDR3. The chain employs TRBV24-1 and TRBJ1-3; unclear D gene. Germline CDR1 KGHDR, CDR2 SFDVKD. V lost 4 bases, J lost 0 bases, and 9 bases lay in between. The CDR3 totals 15 residues. CDR3 in amino acids: CATSDPRSSGNTIYF. The CDR3 region has the DNA TGTGCCACCAGTGACCCTCGGAGCTCTGGAAACACCATATATTTT.

The rearrangement uses TRBV9 and TRBJ1-6; TRBD1 matches at 7 bases. The V segment lost 5 bases and the J segment 8 bases; nucleotides outside the gene matches: 7. Germline V gene sequence: CDR1 SGDLS, CDR2 YYNGEE. CDR3 length: 14 residues. CDR3 sequence: CASREGQTDSPLHF. CDR3 coding DNA: TGTGCCAGCAGAGAGGGACAGACTGATTCACCCCTCCACTTT. Complete variable domain (other parts from reference TRBV9 and TRBJ1-6): DSGVTQTPKHLITATGQRVTLRCSPRSGDLSVYWYQQSLDQGLQFLIQYYNGEERAKGNILERFSAQQFPDLHSELNLSSLELGDSALYFCASREGQTDSPLHFGNGTRLTVT.

The chain joins TRBV24-1 to TRBJ1-2; TRBD1 might be the D (5 bases). V was trimmed by 4 bases and J by 2 bases, leaving 13 bases between them. Germline V gene sequence: CDR1 KGHDR, CDR2 SFDVKD. The CDR3 has 15 residues. CDR3 loop: CATSDPGPENYGYTF. The CDR3 nucleotides are TGTGCCACCAGTGACCCGGGACCCGAAAACTATGGCTACACCTTC.

The chain employs TRBV3-1 (or the pseudogene TRBV3-2) and TRBJ2-2; D remains ambiguous. There are 15 residues in the CDR3. V was pared by 3 bases and J by 1 base, with 9 bases between. The V gene's germline CDR1 is LGHDT and CDR2 YNNKEL (reference sequence). DNA of the CDR3: TGTGCCAGCAGCCACCAAAACAAGAACACCGGGGAGCTGTTTTTT. Its protein product is CASSHQNKNTGELFF.

This chain connects TRBV5-1 to TRBJ1-5; D uncertain. Trimming left V 0 bases short and J 2 bases short, with 12 bases between. CDR1 SGHRS and CDR2 YFSETQ come from the germline V gene. The CDR3 has 16 residues. CDR3 amino acids: CASSLGTSGGNQPQHF. The CDR3 bases are TGCGCCAGCAGCTTGGGGACTTCTGGCGGCAATCAGCCCCAGCATTTT. Looking up the rest from reference TRBV5-1 and TRBJ1-5 gives the full variable domain: KAGVTQTPRYLIKTRGQQVTLSCSPISGHRSVSWYQQTPGQGLQFLFEYFSETQRNKGNFPGRFSGRQFSNSRSEMNVSTLELGDSALYLCASSLGTSGGNQPQHFGDGTRLSIL.

The genes are TRBV27 and TRBJ1-2; a weak D match, TRBD1 (6 bases). The CDR3 has 15 amino acids. The germline CDR1 and CDR2 sequences are MNHEY and SMNVEV (reference sequence). Trimming stripped 3 bases from V and 2 bases from J, with 13 bases between. The DNA for the CDR3 is TGTGCCAGCAGTTTTGCGGGAGGGGGGAACTATGGCTACACCTTC. As protein: CASSFAGGGNYGYTF.

The chain carries TRBV6-5 and TRBJ1-6, with D uncertain. V was trimmed by 6 bases and J by 4 bases, leaving 13 bases between them. CDR1 and CDR2 (germline): MNHEY, SVGAGI. The CDR3 is 15 residues long. CDR3 amino acids: CASRPATGYNSPLHF. For the CDR3, the DNA is TGTGCCAGCAGGCCGGCAACGGGATATAATTCACCCCTCCACTTT.

This clone is a singleton in its sample. V and J are TRBV19 and TRBJ1-6; no clear D gene. Trimming took 10 bases from V and 7 from J, leaving 17 bases between them. The CDR3 spans 14 residues. Germline V gene sequence: CDR1 LNHDA, CDR2 SQIVND (reference sequence). DNA for the CDR3: TGTGCCACAAAGGCGGGGTCCTGGAATTCACCCCTCCACTTT. Translation: CATKAGSWNSPLHF.

The chain employs TRBV3-1 (or the pseudogene TRBV3-2) and TRBJ1-1, with a possible D match to TRBD1 (6 bases). Trimming cost V 0 bases and J 6 bases, with 11 bases left between them. CDR3 size: 14 residues. The germline V gene encodes CDR1 LGHDT and CDR2 YNNKEL (reference sequence). For the CDR3, the DNA is TGTGCCAGCAGCCAAGATGGGGGGGGCGCTGAAGCTTTCTTT. Protein sequence: CASSQDGGGAEAFF.

Sample share makes this clone medium-sized. The chain recombines TRBV28 with TRBJ1-2; no firm D call. Per germline, CDR1 MDHEN and CDR2 SYDVKM. The CDR3 runs to 15 residues. Trimming pared 5 bases from V and 4 bases from J, leaving 17 bases between. CDR3 sequence: CASSKPYVQLYGYTF. The CDR3 nucleotides are TGTGCCAGCAGTAAACCTTATGTACAGCTCTATGGCTACACCTTC.

This clone was detected once. The chain uses TRBV7-2 and TRBJ1-4; 7 positions agree with TRBD1. The CDR3 sequence is 14 residues long. The germline V gene encodes CDR1 SGHTA and CDR2 FQGNSA. The junction had 8 bases not matched to a gene; V was cut back by 5 bases and J by 8 bases. The CDR3 spells CASSLYRGREKLFF. Written as DNA, the CDR3 is TGTGCCAGCAGCCTCTACAGGGGACGGGAAAAACTGTTTTTT.

The chain joins TRBV9 to TRBJ2-7, with D perhaps matching TRBD2 (5 bases). V shed 1 base and J shed 1 base, with 6 bases lying between them. CDR3 size: 13 residues. Germline V CDR1 and CDR2: SGDLS, YYNGEE. In DNA form, the CDR3 reads TGTGCCAGCAGCGTACCGGGGTCCTACGAGCAGTACTTC. It yields the protein CASSVPGSYEQYF.

The chain is built from TRBV6-5 and TRBJ2-3; possibly TRBD1 or TRBD2 for D (5 bases each). The CDR3 runs 13 residues. The V gene's germline CDR1 is MNHEY and CDR2 SVGAGI. Deletions cut 11 bases from V and 1 base from J, with 13 bases between. The chain's CDR3 is CAEGRSRTDTQYF. CDR3 in DNA: TGTGCCGAGGGGCGGTCCCGCACAGATACGCAGTATTTT.